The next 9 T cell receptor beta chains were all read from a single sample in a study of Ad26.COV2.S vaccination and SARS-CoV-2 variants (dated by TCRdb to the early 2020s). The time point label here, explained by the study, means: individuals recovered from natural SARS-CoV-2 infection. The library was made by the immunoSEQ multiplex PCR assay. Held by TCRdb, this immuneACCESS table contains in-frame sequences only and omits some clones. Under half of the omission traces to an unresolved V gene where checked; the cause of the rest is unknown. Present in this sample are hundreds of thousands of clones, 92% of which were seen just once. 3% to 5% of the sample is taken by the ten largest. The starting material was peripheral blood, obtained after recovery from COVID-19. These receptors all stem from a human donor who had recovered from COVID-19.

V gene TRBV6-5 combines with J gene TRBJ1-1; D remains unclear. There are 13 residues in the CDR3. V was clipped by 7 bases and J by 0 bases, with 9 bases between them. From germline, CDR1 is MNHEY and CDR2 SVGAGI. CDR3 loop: CASMNRMNTEAFF. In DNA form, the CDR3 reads TGTGCCAGCATGAACAGAATGAACACTGAAGCTTTCTTT.

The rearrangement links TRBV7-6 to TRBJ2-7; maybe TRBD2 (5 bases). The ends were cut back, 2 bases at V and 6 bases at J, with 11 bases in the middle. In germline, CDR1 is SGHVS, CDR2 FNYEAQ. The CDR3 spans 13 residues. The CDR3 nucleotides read TGTGCCAGCAGCTTAAAGTCAGAGGGCGAGCAGTACTTC. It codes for CASSLKSEGEQYF.

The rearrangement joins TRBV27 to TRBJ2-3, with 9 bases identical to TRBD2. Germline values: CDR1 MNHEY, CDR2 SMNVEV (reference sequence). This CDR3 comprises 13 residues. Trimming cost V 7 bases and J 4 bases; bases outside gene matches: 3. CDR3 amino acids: CASNGGGADTQYF. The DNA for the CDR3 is TGTGCCAGCAACGGCGGGGGGGCAGATACGCAGTATTTT.

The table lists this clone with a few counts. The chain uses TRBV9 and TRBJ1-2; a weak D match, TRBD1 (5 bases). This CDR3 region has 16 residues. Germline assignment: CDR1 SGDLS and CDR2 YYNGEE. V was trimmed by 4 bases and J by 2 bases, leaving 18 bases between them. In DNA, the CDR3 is TGTGCCAGCAGCCTTCGGCCGGGGGTCCTAAACTATGGCTACACCTTC. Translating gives CASSLRPGVLNYGYTF.

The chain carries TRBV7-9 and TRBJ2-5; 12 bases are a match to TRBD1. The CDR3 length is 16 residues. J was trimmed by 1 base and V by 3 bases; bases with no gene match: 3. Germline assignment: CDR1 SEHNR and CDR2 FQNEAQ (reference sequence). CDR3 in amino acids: CASSFRDRGLQETQYF. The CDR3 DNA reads TGTGCCAGCAGCTTCCGGGACAGGGGGCTCCAAGAGACCCAGTACTTC.

As DNA, the CDR3 is TGTGCCAGCAGCCGCCCGGGACAGGGATCCTACGAGCAGTACTTC. This sequence encodes CASSRPGQGSYEQYF. The chain employs TRBV7-9 and TRBJ2-7, with TRBD1 identical over 9 bases. With 5 bases clipped from V and 1 base from J, the junction kept 6 bases outside the gene matches. There are 15 residues in the CDR3. CDR1 is SEHNR, CDR2 FQNEAQ, per germline (reference sequence).

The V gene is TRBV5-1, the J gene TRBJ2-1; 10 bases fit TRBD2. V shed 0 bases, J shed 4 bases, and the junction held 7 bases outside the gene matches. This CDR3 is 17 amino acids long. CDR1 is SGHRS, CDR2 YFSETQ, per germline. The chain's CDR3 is CASSLVDSSGGYNEQFF. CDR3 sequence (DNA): TGCGCCAGCAGCTTGGTTGATTCTAGCGGGGGTTACAATGAGCAGTTCTTC.

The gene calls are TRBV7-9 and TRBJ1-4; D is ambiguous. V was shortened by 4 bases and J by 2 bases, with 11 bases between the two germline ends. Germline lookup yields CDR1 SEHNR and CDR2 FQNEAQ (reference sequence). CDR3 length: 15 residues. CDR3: CASSSLGGTNEKLFF. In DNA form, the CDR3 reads TGTGCCAGCAGCTCCCTTGGAGGGACTAATGAAAAACTGTTTTTT.

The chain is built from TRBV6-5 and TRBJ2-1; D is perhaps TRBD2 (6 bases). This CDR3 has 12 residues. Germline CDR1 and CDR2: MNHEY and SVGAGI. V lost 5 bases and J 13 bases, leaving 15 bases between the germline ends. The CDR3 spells CASSQSTSRQFF. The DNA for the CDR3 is TGTGCCAGCAGTCAATCGACTAGTCGCCAGTTCTTC.